These 5 T cell receptor beta chains came from one sample sequenced in a study of cytomegalovirus exposure and HLA in healthy donors. The PCR made use of 60 Vbeta and 13 Jbeta primers. Profiling relied on immunoSEQ multiplex PCR, and the TCRdb table lists in-frame clones only, not all of them. The sample yields around 190,000 clones, 79% seen once. Sample: PBMCs. Receptors originate from a woman between 18 and 29 years old in good health and CMV-seronegative.

Written as DNA, the CDR3 is TGTGCCATCAGGATAGGGACTAGCGGGAATGGCGGGGAGCTGTTTTTT. It translates to CAIRIGTSGNGGELFF. The J gene is TRBJ2-2, the V gene TRBV10-3, with 13 positions matching TRBD2. J was trimmed by 7 bases and V by 6 bases; bases with no gene match: 8. The germline CDR1 and CDR2 sequences are ENHRY and SYGVKD. The CDR3 consists of 16 residues.

The V call is TRBV27, the J call TRBJ1-6; D is unresolved. Germline V gives CDR1 MNHEY, CDR2 SMNVEV (reference sequence). Trimming shortened V by 3 bases and J by 10 bases, and 13 bases separated the two germline ends. The CDR3 has 14 amino acids. The chain's CDR3 is CASSLWATESPLHF. CDR3 DNA: TGTGCCAGCAGTTTGTGGGCTACCGAGTCACCCCTCCACTTT.

The chain joins TRBV6-6 to TRBJ1-1; 7 bases are a match to TRBD1. Germline CDR1 MNHNY, CDR2 SVGAGI (reference sequence). The V gene end was trimmed by 6 bases and the J gene end by 4 bases; junction bases not matched to a gene: 8. The CDR3 extends over 14 amino acids. CDR3 protein: CASSRETGLTEAFF. CDR3 nucleotides: TGTGCCAGCAGCCGCGAGACAGGGCTCACTGAAGCTTTCTTT.

The rearrangement links TRBV30 to TRBJ1-2, with D tentatively TRBD1 (5 bases). This CDR3 contains 14 residues. From germline, CDR1 is GTSNPN and CDR2 SVGIG (reference sequence). V gave up 4 bases and J gave up 2 bases, with 14 bases separating them. The CDR3 is CAWKLRPGNYGYTF. The DNA of the CDR3 is TGTGCCTGGAAGTTACGCCCAGGGAACTATGGCTACACCTTC.

The rearrangement links TRBV7-8 to TRBJ1-2; D gene ambiguous. The CDR3 covers 14 residues. Germline V gene sequence: CDR1 SGHVS, CDR2 FQNEAQ. The V and J ends lost 4 bases and 6 bases respectively, with 15 bases between them. The CDR3 nucleotides are TGTGCCAGCAGCTATGGGCGAAGCAGCAATGGCTACACCTTC. The encoded protein is CASSYGRSSNGYTF. The full variable domain, its missing parts supplied by reference TRBV7-8 and TRBJ1-2, is GAGVSQSPRYKVAKRGQDVALRCDPISGHVSLFWYQQALGQGPEFLTYFQNEAQLDKSGLPSDRFFAERPEGSVSTLKIQRTQQEDSAVYLCASSYGRSSNGYTFGSGTRLTVV.